Below are 9 T cell receptor beta chains sequenced from a single sample in a study of identical twins. MiXCR, applied by TCRdb to the 5' RACE reads, yields one record per CDR3 protein. The repertoire has 650,000 to 750,000 distinct CDR3 sequences, 20% to 25% of them found once; the top ten carry roughly 4%. This same sample was also part of a study on T cells expressing NK-cell markers.

Sequencing input: PBMCs. The receptor source for this set is a woman aged 18-29 years in good health.

This clonotype appeared a few times. The chain couples TRBV20-1 to TRBJ2-1, with 10 bases that match TRBD2. Unmatched junction bases numbered 15, after V lost 6 bases and J lost 7 bases. The CDR3 has 16 residues. Per germline, CDR1 DFQATT and CDR2 SNEGSKA (reference sequence). For the CDR3, the DNA is TGCAGTGCCCTTAAACCAGCGGGAGGGCCGATAAATGAGCAGTTCTTC. It is translated as CSALKPAGGPINEQFF.

This clonotype occurred a few times. The chain links TRBV5-6 to TRBJ2-7, with TRBD2 as a possible D gene (6 bases). V was pared by 4 bases and J by 3 bases, with 17 bases between. Germline V lookup: CDR1 SGHDT, CDR2 YYEEEE. This CDR3 spans 15 amino acids. The chain's CDR3 is CASSPGRGRGYEQYF. The CDR3 region has the DNA TGTGCCAGCAGCCCGGGGCGGGGTAGGGGCTACGAGCAGTACTTC.

This clonotype was seen ten or more times. The chain employs TRBV11-2 and TRBJ2-5; no clear D. V lost 6 bases and J lost 2, with 10 bases in between. The CDR3 has 13 residues. Germline CDR1 reads SGHAT; CDR2 reads FQNNGV. DNA for the CDR3: TGTGCCAGCAGTTTCCGACTTCAAGAGACCCAGTACTTC. Protein: CASSFRLQETQYF.

V gene TRBV10-3 combines with J gene TRBJ2-7; D remains ambiguous. Germline-derived CDR1 and CDR2 are ENHRY and SYGVKD. The V end lost 4 bases, the J end lost 5 bases, and 6 bases lay between the germline ends. This CDR3 contains 11 residues. The DNA of the CDR3 is TGTGCCATCAGTGGCCTCGACGAGCAGTACTTC. Translated: CAISGLDEQYF.

The chain employs TRBV12-3 or TRBV12-4 and TRBJ2-3; 11 bases line up with TRBD1. This CDR3 contains 13 residues. Losses at the gene ends were 6 bases for V and 6 bases for J; bases not matched to a gene: 2. The CDR3 DNA is TGTGCCAGCAGGGACAGGGGGCGGGATACGCAGTATTTT. This encodes CASRDRGRDTQYF.

This clonotype showed up just a few times. The rearrangement links TRBV10-3 to TRBJ2-1; D uncertain. The CDR3 runs 14 residues. The germline CDR1 and CDR2 sequences are ENHRY and SYGVKD. V dropped 2 bases and J dropped 6 bases, with 11 bases sitting between them. CDR3 sequence (DNA): TGTGCCATCAGTGAGGGGGTGAGTCCCAATGAGCAGTTCTTC. This translates into CAISEGVSPNEQFF.

J is TRBJ2-7 and V is TRBV7-3, with TRBD2 matching over 7 bases. With V trimmed by 5 bases and J by 2 bases, 6 bases remained unmatched. CDR3 length: 14 amino acids. In germline, CDR1 is SGHTA, CDR2 FQGTGA. CDR3 loop: CASSQSGGAYEQYF. The CDR3 DNA sequence: TGTGCCAGCAGCCAAAGTGGGGGGGCCTACGAGCAGTACTTC. Drawing the rest from reference TRBV7-3 and TRBJ2-7, the complete variable domain is GAGVSQTPSNKVTEKGKYVELRCDPISGHTALYWYRQSLGQGPEFLIYFQGTGAADDSGLPNDRFFAVRPEGSVSTLKIQRTERGDSAVYLCASSQSGGAYEQYFGPGTRLTVT.

The chain couples TRBV20-1 to TRBJ2-5; 9 bases are shared with TRBD2. The CDR3 is made up of 16 amino acids. With 0 bases clipped from V and 1 base from J, the junction kept 6 bases outside the gene matches. CDR1 and CDR2 (germline): DFQATT, SNEGSKA (reference sequence). As DNA, the CDR3 is TGCAGTGCTAGAGACCCCCAGACTAGCGGCCAAGAGACCCAGTACTTC. Residues: CSARDPQTSGQETQYF.

The J gene is TRBJ2-1, the V gene TRBV12-3 or TRBV12-4; tentative D call: TRBD2 (5 bases). V was pared by 5 bases and J by 0 bases, with 14 bases between. CDR3 length equals 16 residues. The CDR3 nucleotides read TGTGCCAGCAGTCTCGGACTCGCAAGCTCCTACAATGAGCAGTTCTTC. Its protein product is CASSLGLASSYNEQFF.